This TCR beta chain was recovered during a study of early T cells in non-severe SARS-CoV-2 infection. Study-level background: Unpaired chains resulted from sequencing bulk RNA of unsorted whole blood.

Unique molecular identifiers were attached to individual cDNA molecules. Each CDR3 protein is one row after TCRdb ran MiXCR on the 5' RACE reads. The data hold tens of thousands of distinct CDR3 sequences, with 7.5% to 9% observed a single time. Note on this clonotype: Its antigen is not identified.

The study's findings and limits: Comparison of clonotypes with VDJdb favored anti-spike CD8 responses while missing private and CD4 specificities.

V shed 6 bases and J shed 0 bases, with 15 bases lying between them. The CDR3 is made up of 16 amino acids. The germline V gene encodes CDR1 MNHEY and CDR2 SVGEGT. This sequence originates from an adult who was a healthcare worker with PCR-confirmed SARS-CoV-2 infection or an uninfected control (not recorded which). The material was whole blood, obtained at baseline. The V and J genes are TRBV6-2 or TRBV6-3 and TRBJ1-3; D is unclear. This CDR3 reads CASSPTRKGSGNTIYF. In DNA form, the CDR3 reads TGTGCCAGCAGCCCAACCCGGAAGGGCTCTGGAAACACCATATATTTT.